This TCR beta chain was sequenced in a study of cytomegalovirus exposure and HLA in healthy donors. Overall study findings and caveats: Later, an analysis found that TCR clusters from the first cohort tended to co-occur in the 120 or so validation repertoires.

Germline V gene sequence: CDR1 SEHNR, CDR2 FQNEAQ (reference sequence). V dropped 6 bases and J dropped 3 bases, with 12 bases sitting between them. The CDR3 loop spans 13 amino acids. This clone has only one observation. Its antigen is not known. Produced via immunoSEQ multiplex PCR; TCRdb's table is partial and in-frame only. Of fewer than 400,000 clones listed, roughly 86% are singletons. This clonotype originated in a man aged 30 to 39 in good health and CMV-seronegative. The sample taken for sequencing was PBMCs. The V gene is TRBV7-9, the J gene TRBJ2-7, with TRBD2 as a possible D gene (5 bases). CDR3 loop: CASRDFKDYEQYF. The CDR3 DNA reads TGTGCCAGCAGGGACTTTAAGGACTACGAGCAGTACTTC.